The entry that follows covers one TCR beta chain sequence. This sample was taken from a study of blood T cell repertoires in COVID-19. As for the study in general: There were acute and convalescent COVID-19 samples, and they came from the United States, Italy and Spain. PBMCs, B-cell-depleted T cells, or T cells were the source of the cDNA or gDNA that made up the material.

CDR1 and CDR2 from the germline V gene are SGHNT and YYREEE (reference sequence). Trimming removed 0 bases at V and 0 bases at J, with 13 bases between. The CDR3 has 18 amino acids. Original methodology: Reference gene primer amplification in the assay estimated nucleated cell counts. Libraries were prepared by immunoSEQ multiplex PCR; TCRdb keeps only in-frame clonotypes and omits some of them. The DNA gave D and trimming, while V, J and clone size come from that table. The sample contains 310,000 or so clones, approximately 87% of which appear only once. Input material: peripheral blood. This chain links TRBV5-4 with TRBJ2-6; D gene uncertain. This TCR derives from a woman aged 50 to 65 with active or convalescent COVID-19. CDR3 region: CASSLVVQPASGANVLTF. The CDR3 nucleotides read TGTGCCAGCAGCTTGGTCGTACAGCCAGCCTCTGGGGCCAACGTCCTGACTTTC.